These T cell receptor beta chains were read from a single sample in a study of cytomegalovirus exposure and HLA in healthy donors. This table comes from immunoSEQ multiplex PCR, and its TCRdb copy is limited to in-frame clones, with some not included. Of roughly 200,000 clones in the sample, roughly 88% were seen once. Sequenced material: PBMCs. The receptors were gathered from a boy aged 2 to 9 in good health and CMV-seronegative. Each CDR3 is given with its conserved first and last residue. D genes are given only for firm matches. Rows may omit the clone size; those that give it use once, few, many or a size class.

J	D	V	size	DNA	CDR3
TRBJ1-5	-	TRBV6-5	-	TGTGCCAGCAGTTACCTTCTCGACAAGAATCAGCCCCAGCATTTT	CASSYLLDKNQPQHF
TRBJ1-2	-	TRBV19	-	TGTGCCATACCCGGTATTAACTATGGCTACACCTTC	CAIPGINYGYTF
TRBJ2-7	TRBD1	TRBV11-2	-	TGTGCCAGCAGCTCCCCGACAGGGGGCAACGAGCAGTACTTC	CASSSPTGGNEQYF
TRBJ1-5	-	TRBV6-1	-	TGTGCCAGCAGTGAAAGGCAGGGCAATCAGCCCCAGCATTTT	CASSERQGNQPQHF
TRBJ1-5	-	TRBV27	-	TGTGCCAGCAGTTTATCAGGGGAGGGTCAGCCCCAGCATTTT	CASSLSGEGQPQHF
TRBJ2-7	-	TRBV10-2	few	TGCGCCAGCTCCGACTCAGGGGCCTACGAGCAGTACTTC	CASSDSGAYEQYF
TRBJ2-3	TRBD1	TRBV27	-	TGTGCCAGCAGGGACCTGGGACAGGGAAAAAATACGCAGTATTTT	CASRDLGQGKNTQYF
TRBJ2-7	TRBD1	TRBV6-5	-	TGTGCCAGCGGGACAGGAGCCTACGAGCAGTACTTC	CASGTGAYEQYF
TRBJ2-2	TRBD2	TRBV7-2	few	TGTGCCAGCAGCTTAAGAACTAGCGGTAGACAGAACACCGGGGAGCTGTTTTTT	CASSLRTSGRQNTGELFF
TRBJ2-5	-	TRBV2	-	TGTGCCAGCAGTGATGGGCGGGGTCGAGAGACCCAGTACTTC	CASSDGRGRETQYF
TRBJ2-1	TRBD2	TRBV15	-	TGTGCCACCAGCAGGGGTAGACTAGCGGGCTCCTACAATGAGCAGTTCTTC	CATSRGRLAGSYNEQFF
TRBJ1-1	-	TRBV19	-	TGTGCCAGTACCGACCGGGAAATGAACACTGAAGCTTTCTTT	CASTDREMNTEAFF
TRBJ2-1	TRBD2	TRBV9	-	TGTGCCAGCAGCGTAGGACTAGCAGTCTACAATGAGCAGTTCTTC	CASSVGLAVYNEQFF
TRBJ1-1	-	TRBV5-1	few	TGCGCCAGCAGCTCCATACCTGCGGGAGGGAACACTGAAGCTTTCTTT	CASSSIPAGGNTEAFF
TRBJ1-2	TRBD1	TRBV6-5	-	TGTGCCAGCAGTTTCACAGGGGGCGACTATGGCTACACCTTC	CASSFTGGDYGYTF
TRBJ2-2	-	TRBV7-9	-	TGTGCCAGCAGCTTTAAGGGGACCGGGGAGCTGTTTTTT	CASSFKGTGELFF
TRBJ2-1	-	TRBV9	-	TGTGCCAGCAGCCCTTCCTTGGGCTTCTACAATGAGCAGTTCTTC	CASSPSLGFYNEQFF
TRBJ2-7	-	TRBV2	few	TGTGCCAGCAGTGGCTTTGACAAGATGCAGTACTTC	CASSGFDKMQYF
TRBJ2-1	TRBD2	TRBV11-1	-	TGTGCCAGCAGCCTTCTAGCGGGAGGGTACAATGAGCAGTTCTTC	CASSLLAGGYNEQFF
TRBJ2-3	TRBD2	TRBV19	-	TGTGCCACGATAGCGGGGGGCACAGATACGCAGTATTTT	CATIAGGTDTQYF
TRBJ2-2	TRBD2	TRBV6-6	-	TGTGCCAGCAGCGCACTAGCGGCGGGCACCGGGGAGCTGTTTTTT	CASSALAAGTGELFF
TRBJ2-3	-	TRBV25-1	-	TGTGCCAGCGGGGGGACTCGCGCCTCAGATACGCAGTATTTT	CASGGTRASDTQYF
TRBJ2-1	-	TRBV6-5	-	TGTGCCAGCAGTCGCGACCCCGGGTCTAATGAGCAGTTCTTC	CASSRDPGSNEQFF
TRBJ2-1	-	TRBV5-8	-	TGTGCCAGCAGCTTGTACCGGTACAATGAGCAGTTCTTC	CASSLYRYNEQFF
TRBJ1-2	-	TRBV4-1	-	TGCGCCAGCAGCTACCGGGACACTAACTATGGCTACACCTTC	CASSYRDTNYGYTF
TRBJ2-7	TRBD1	TRBV6-1	few	TGTGCCAGCAGTGGAGAACCAAGACAGGGGCTGGCCTTC	CASSGEPRQGLAF
TRBJ2-7	TRBD2	TRBV27	-	TGTGCCAGCAGTCATATGACTAGCGGGAAACTTTTCGAGCAGTACTTC	CASSHMTSGKLFEQYF
TRBJ1-3	TRBD1	TRBV4-2	-	TGTGCCAGCAGCCAAGATGTGGAACAGGGGGTCTTCGGAAACACCATATATTTT	CASSQDVEQGVFGNTIYF
TRBJ2-7	TRBD2	TRBV20-1	-	TGCAGTGCCGAGACTAGCTCCGAGCAGTACTTC	CSAETSSEQYF
TRBJ2-7	-	TRBV21-1	-	TGTGCCAGCAGCAAAGGAGGGGGCCTGGGAAACTACGAGCAGTACTTC	CASSKGGGLGNYEQYF
TRBJ2-3	-	TRBV5-4	-	TGTGCCAGCAGCTTGAACCCCCGGACTGGCACAGATACGCAGTATTTT	CASSLNPRTGTDTQYF
TRBJ1-6	-	TRBV5-6	few	TGTGCCAGCTGCGGGGGACTAGGCTCACCCCTCCACTTT	CASCGGLGSPLHF
TRBJ2-5	TRBD1	TRBV5-4	-	TGTGCCACCCGAGCCGGGACAGGGGTTCTTGGGGGGACCCAGTACTTC	CATRAGTGVLGGTQYF
TRBJ2-5	TRBD1	TRBV6-5	-	TGTGCCAGTCGACAGGGGTGGGAGCAGTACTTC	CASRQGWEQYF
TRBJ2-1	-	TRBV7-2	-	TGTGCCAGCAGCCTAAGGGGTCGGAATGAGCAGTTCTTC	CASSLRGRNEQFF
TRBJ2-3	-	TRBV7-9	few	TGTGCCAGCAGCCCCGAGCTCAGCGGAGATACGCAGTATTTT	CASSPELSGDTQYF
TRBJ2-5	-	TRBV29-1	-	TGCAGCGTTGAGGGGGCCGGAGAGACCCAGTACTTC	CSVEGAGETQYF
TRBJ2-5	-	TRBV4-2	-	TGTGCCAGCAGCCAAGGGAGGGAAGAGACCCAGTACTTC	CASSQGREETQYF
TRBJ2-1	TRBD2	TRBV2	-	TGTGCCAGCAGCAGGACTAGCGGGAGGGATAACAATGAGCAGTTCTTC	CASSRTSGRDNNEQFF
TRBJ1-1	-	TRBV5-6	-	TGTGCCAGCAGCTTGGAACATCGGGGCACTGAAGCTTTCTTT	CASSLEHRGTEAFF
TRBJ1-1	-	TRBV30	-	TGTGCCTGGAGTGGGAGTGAAGCTTTCTTT	CAWSGSEAFF
TRBJ2-7	-	TRBV5-6	-	TGTGCCAGCAGCTCAAAAATCTACGAGCAGTACTTC	CASSSKIYEQYF
TRBJ1-3	TRBD1	TRBV5-4	-	TGTGCCAGCAGCCCCAGGGGACAGATGGTCTCTGGAAACACCATATATTTT	CASSPRGQMVSGNTIYF
TRBJ1-2	-	TRBV9	once	TGTGCCAGCAGCGCAGGACACTTCTATGGCTACACCTTC	CASSAGHFYGYTF
TRBJ1-2	TRBD1	TRBV29-1	-	TGCAGCGTCCTAAAACCGGGGACAGGGGTTCGAGGCTACACCTTC	CSVLKPGTGVRGYTF
TRBJ1-2	-	TRBV20-1	-	TGCAGTGCTGGCCGGACAGAGGGAGAAGTCTTC	CSAGRTEGEVF
TRBJ1-1	-	TRBV6-1	few	TGTGCCAGCACATTTATGGACACGAACACTGAAGCTTTCTTT	CASTFMDTNTEAFF
TRBJ2-3	TRBD2	TRBV11-2	-	TGTGCCAGCAGCTCGGTAGCGGGCCTTGGGGCGACGCAGTATTTT	CASSSVAGLGATQYF
TRBJ2-1	TRBD1	TRBV6-6	once	TGTGCCAGCACCATTACCAGGGGACAGGGGGCTGATGAGCAGTTCTTC	CASTITRGQGADEQFF
TRBJ1-1	TRBD1	TRBV19	-	TGTGCCAGTAGTATCCCCCGGGACAGGGGGAACACTGAAGCTTTCTTT	CASSIPRDRGNTEAFF
TRBJ2-3	-	TRBV4-2	-	TGTGCCAGCAGCCAAGCTACTAAGCGAGATACGCAGTATTTT	CASSQATKRDTQYF
TRBJ1-1	-	TRBV4-1	few	TGCGCCAGCAGCCAAGCCCGGGGGAACACGAACACTGAAGCTTTCTTT	CASSQARGNTNTEAFF
TRBJ1-1	-	TRBV11-2	-	TGTGCCAGCAGCTTAGGTACATCTCAGTGGACTGAAGCTTTCTTT	CASSLGTSQWTEAFF